The 13 T cell receptor beta chains listed next were all sequenced from one sample in a study of T cells after yellow fever vaccination (dated by TCRdb to the late 2010s). The treatment or condition label, read with the paper, signifies: live attenuated yellow fever vaccine strain. Libraries were built with 5' RACE. TCRdb records Illumina HiSeq 2500 as the sequencer. TCRdb trimmed public reads at Q25 via fastp, called clones via MiXCR and kept in-frame beta chains. Duplicate CDR3 protein sequences are folded into a single record with the most common DNA and genes. The table for this sample lists approximately 550,000 distinct CDR3 sequences; about 19% of them were counted only once. Together, the top ten hold over 11% of the sample. Sequencing was performed on PBMCs, taken 15 days after the yellow fever booster vaccination. These receptors were obtained from a young man who received the YFV17D yellow fever vaccine.

This clonotype was recorded a few times. This chain links TRBV5-6 with TRBJ2-2; possible D gene TRBD2, 5 bases. The V gene's germline CDR1 is SGHDT and CDR2 YYEEEE. V dropped 0 bases and J dropped 7 bases, with 10 bases sitting between them. The CDR3 covers 14 residues. CDR3 sequence: CASSLVPSHGELFF. The CDR3 DNA follows: TGTGCCAGCAGCTTGGTGCCTAGCCACGGGGAGCTGTTTTTT.

This clonotype was detected only a few times. This sequence joins TRBV29-1 and TRBJ1-1; D unresolved. V shed 3 bases and J shed 4 bases, with 6 bases lying between them. Per germline, CDR1 SQVTM and CDR2 ANQGSEA. The CDR3 covers 11 residues. The CDR3 sequence: CSVERVTEAFF. In nucleotides, the CDR3 is TGCAGCGTTGAGAGAGTCACTGAAGCTTTCTTT.

V usage is TRBV20-1 and J usage is TRBJ2-7; D possibly uses TRBD1 or TRBD2 (6 bases each). Trimming took 5 bases from V and 5 from J, leaving 13 bases between them. The CDR3 length is 12 residues. Germline CDR1 and CDR2: DFQATT and SNEGSKA (reference sequence). The CDR3, as DNA: TGCAGTGCTGAGGAGGGGGGCCACGAGCAGTACTTC. It specifies CSAEEGGHEQYF.

The chain links TRBV20-1 to TRBJ2-7, with 10 nucleotides matching TRBD1. The germline V gene has CDR1 DFQATT and CDR2 SNEGSKA (reference sequence). This CDR3 is built from 13 residues. Trimming at V came to 6 bases and at J to 5 bases, leaving 7 bases not matched to a gene. This CDR3 reads CSAKTGGFDEQYF. CDR3 coding DNA: TGCAGTGCGAAGACAGGGGGCTTCGACGAGCAGTACTTC.

V and J are TRBV5-5 and TRBJ2-1, with 8 positions matching TRBD2. Germline loops: CDR1 SGHKS, CDR2 YYEKEE (reference sequence). Trimming at V came to 0 bases and at J to 9 bases, leaving 5 bases not matched to a gene. There are 14 residues in the CDR3. The DNA for the CDR3 is TGTGCCAGCAGCTTGGCGGGAGGGCCGAGTGAGCAGTTCTTC. It codes for CASSLAGGPSEQFF.

V and J are TRBV5-4 and TRBJ1-1, with D hard to call. This CDR3 spans 15 amino acids. Deletions cut 0 bases from V and 3 bases from J, with 12 bases between. Looked up from germline, CDR1 is SGHNT and CDR2 is YYREEE (reference sequence). For the CDR3, the DNA is TGTGCCAGCAGCTTGGGAAATCGACACCACACTGAAGCTTTCTTT. It encodes CASSLGNRHHTEAFF. The full variable domain, completed using reference TRBV5-4 and TRBJ1-1, is ETGVTQSPTHLIKTRGQQVTLRCSSQSGHNTVSWYQQALGQGPQFIFQYYREEENGRGNFPPRFSGLQFPNYSSELNVNALELDDSALYLCASSLGNRHHTEAFFGQGTRLTVV.

This clonotype was seen more than once but under ten times. The chain has TRBV7-9 and TRBJ2-3; D possibly matches TRBD1 or TRBD2 (5 bases each). Germline V lookup: CDR1 SEHNR, CDR2 FQNEAQ (reference sequence). This CDR3 is built from 15 residues. V was pared by 0 bases and J by 3 bases, with 10 bases between. The CDR3 is CASSLAWGSTDTQYF. The CDR3 coding sequence is TGTGCCAGCAGCTTAGCTTGGGGGAGTACAGATACGCAGTATTTT.

This clonotype was seen a few times. This chain connects TRBV28 to TRBJ2-3, with D uncertain. The germline gives CDR1 MDHEN, CDR2 SYDVKM. The CDR3 is 17 amino acids. Deletions cut 4 bases from V and 3 bases from J, with 20 bases between. For the CDR3, the DNA is TGTGCCAGCAGTTATAGGCGAGTGTTTCAAGATACAGATACGCAGTATTTT. Encoded protein: CASSYRRVFQDTDTQYF.

This clonotype was recorded a few times. CDR3 coding DNA: TGCAGTGCTAGCAGGCCGGGCGGGGGGAACACTGAAGCTTTCTTT. Protein sequence: CSASRPGGGNTEAFF. This chain uses TRBV20-1 with TRBJ1-1; tentatively, D is TRBD1 (5 bases). Trimming shortened V by 3 bases and J by 1 base, and 15 bases separated the two germline ends. This CDR3 is built from 15 residues. Germline V gene sequence: CDR1 DFQATT, CDR2 SNEGSKA (reference sequence).

This clonotype has more than one count but fewer than ten. The chain joins TRBV5-1 to TRBJ2-7; the D gene could be TRBD1 or TRBD2 (5 bases each). Trimming stripped 2 bases from V and 7 bases from J, with 16 bases between. This CDR3 contains 14 residues. Germline loops: CDR1 SGHRS, CDR2 YFSETQ. The CDR3, as DNA: TGCGCCAGCAGCTTCAGCCTGACTGGGGGAGAGCAGTACTTC. Translated: CASSFSLTGGEQYF.

This chain joins TRBV4-3 and TRBJ2-5; D gene unclear. The germline V gene encodes CDR1 LGHNA and CDR2 YSLEER. The CDR3 runs to 14 residues. Trimming shortened V by 4 bases and J by 5 bases, and 14 bases separated the two germline ends. The CDR3 DNA is TGCGCCAGCAGCCCCGATTGGGGTTCCGAGACCCAGTACTTC. Its translation: CASSPDWGSETQYF.

This chain uses TRBV5-5 with TRBJ1-2; a weak D match, TRBD1 (6 bases). This CDR3 has 10 residues. Germline V gene lookup returns CDR1 SGHKS and CDR2 YYEKEE (reference sequence). Trimming removed 7 bases from V and 8 bases from J, with 9 bases in between. The CDR3 DNA reads as TGTGCCAGCTTCGGGGGCGGCTACACCTTC. Translating gives CASFGGGYTF.

V is TRBV7-8 and J is TRBJ1-4; possible D gene TRBD1, 6 bases. The germline V gene has CDR1 SGHVS and CDR2 FQNEAQ. V dropped 2 bases and J dropped 6 bases, with 13 bases sitting between them. This CDR3 has 15 residues. As DNA, the CDR3 is TGTGCCAGCAGCTTATTGGCAGGGGTGGATGAAAAACTGTTTTTT. Its translation: CASSLLAGVDEKLFF.